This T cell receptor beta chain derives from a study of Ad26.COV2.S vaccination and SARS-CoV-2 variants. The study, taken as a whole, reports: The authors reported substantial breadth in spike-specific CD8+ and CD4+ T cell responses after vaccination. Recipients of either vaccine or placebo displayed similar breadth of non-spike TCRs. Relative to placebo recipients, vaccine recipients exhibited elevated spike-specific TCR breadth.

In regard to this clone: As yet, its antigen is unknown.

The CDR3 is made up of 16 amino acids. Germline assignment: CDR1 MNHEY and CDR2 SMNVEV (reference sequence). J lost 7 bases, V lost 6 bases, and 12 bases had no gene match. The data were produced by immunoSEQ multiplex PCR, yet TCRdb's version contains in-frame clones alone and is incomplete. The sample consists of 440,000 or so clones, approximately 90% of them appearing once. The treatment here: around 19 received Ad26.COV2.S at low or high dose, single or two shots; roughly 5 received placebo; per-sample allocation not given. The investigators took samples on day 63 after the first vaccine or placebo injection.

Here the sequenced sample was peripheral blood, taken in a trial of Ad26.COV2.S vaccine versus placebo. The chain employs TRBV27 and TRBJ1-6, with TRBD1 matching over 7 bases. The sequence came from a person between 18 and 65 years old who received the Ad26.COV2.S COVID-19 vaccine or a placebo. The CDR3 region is CASRGMTGPRNSPLHF. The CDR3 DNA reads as TGTGCCAGCAGGGGGATGACAGGGCCACGGAATTCACCCCTCCACTTT.